A single sample is the source of the 26 T cell receptor beta chains below, sequenced in a study of shared clonotypes between healthy human individuals. Clones were sequenced by immunoSEQ multiplex PCR, and TCRdb holds only the in-frame ones, with some missing. The repertoire has about 1 million clones, approximately 76% of them found once; the top ten carry roughly 1.4%. The specimen sequenced was memory CD4+ T cells sorted from blood. As to subset: CD45RA-negative fraction. These receptors all come from a young man in good health.

The chain joins TRBV7-9 to TRBJ1-1; D gene unclear. The CDR3 extends over 12 amino acids. CDR1 and CDR2 (germline): SEHNR, FQNEAQ (reference sequence). Trimming took 3 bases from V and 7 from J, leaving 9 bases between them. The CDR3 spells CASSLGNGEAFF. In DNA form, the CDR3 reads TGTGCCAGCAGCTTGGGGAATGGTGAAGCTTTCTTT.

A single count supports this clone. The chain recombines TRBV7-9 with TRBJ1-1; 7 bases are shared with TRBD1. Germline lookup yields CDR1 SEHNR and CDR2 FQNEAQ (reference sequence). Germline trimming cut 9 bases from V and 9 bases from J; bases unmatched to any gene: 10. CDR3 length equals 12 residues. Here the CDR3 reads CASGEGASKAFF. Written as DNA, the CDR3 is TGTGCCAGTGGTGAGGGGGCCTCTAAAGCTTTCTTT.

The chain links TRBV11-2 to TRBJ2-7; tentatively, D is TRBD1 (5 bases). Deletions cut 0 bases from V and 0 bases from J, with 9 bases between. The germline CDR1 and CDR2 sequences are SGHAT and FQNNGV. The CDR3 contains 15 residues. The CDR3 loop reads CASSLEGASSYEQYF. DNA for the CDR3: TGTGCCAGCAGCTTAGAAGGGGCGAGCTCCTACGAGCAGTACTTC.

The chain uses TRBV7-9 and TRBJ2-1; no reliable D call. This CDR3 spans 16 amino acids. V dropped 5 bases and J dropped 0 bases, with 14 bases sitting between them. Germline V gene sequence: CDR1 SEHNR, CDR2 FQNEAQ (reference sequence). The CDR3 sequence: CASSPPDPRSYNEQFF. CDR3 nucleotide sequence: TGTGCCAGCAGCCCCCCGGATCCCCGCTCCTACAATGAGCAGTTCTTC. Full variable domain (rest looked up from reference TRBV7-9 and TRBJ2-1): DTGVSQNPRHKITKRGQNVTFRCDPISEHNRLYWYRQTLGQGPEFLTYFQNEAQLEKSRLLSDRFSAERPKGSFSTLEIQRTEQGDSAMYLCASSPPDPRSYNEQFFGPGTRLTVL.

V gene TRBV30 combines with J gene TRBJ1-4; 7 bases match TRBD1. The CDR3 extends over 15 amino acids. CDR1 GTSNPN and CDR2 SVGIG come from the germline V gene (reference sequence). V gave up 2 bases and J gave up 5 bases; unmatched junction bases: 8. The CDR3 nucleotides read TGTGCCTGGAGTAGGTCTGGGACAGCGAATGAAAAACTGTTTTTT. Protein sequence: CAWSRSGTANEKLFF.

This chain joins TRBV21-1 and TRBJ1-4; the D segment call TRBD1 is taken from the table without a DNA check. TRBV21-1 counts as a pseudogene. This CDR3 contains 14 residues. CDR3 nucleotides: TGTGCCAGCAGCAAAGCGGGACAGGACGAAAAACTGTTTTTT. Translation gives CASSKAGQDEKLFF.

The chain recombines TRBV15 with TRBJ1-4, with a tentative D call TRBD1 (6 bases). The CDR3 has 16 amino acids. Trimming cost V 1 base and J 0 bases, with 9 bases left between them. CDR1 and CDR2 (germline): LNHNV, YYDKDF (reference sequence). The CDR3: CATSRGGGATNEKLFF. Here the CDR3 DNA reads TGTGCCACCAGCAGAGGAGGGGGGGCAACTAATGAAAAACTGTTTTTT. Combining the CDR3 with reference TRBV15 and TRBJ1-4 gives the whole variable domain DAMVIQNPRYQVTQFGKPVTLSCSQTLNHNVMYWYQQKSSQAPKLLFHYYDKDFNNEADTPDNFQSRRPNTSFCFLDIRSPGLGDTAMYLCATSRGGGATNEKLFFGSGTQLSVL.

The rearrangement uses TRBV18 and TRBJ1-4, with a tentative D call TRBD1 (6 bases). This CDR3 region has 16 residues. V was shortened by 6 bases and J by 5 bases, with 19 bases between the two germline ends. From germline, CDR1 is KGHSH and CDR2 LQKENI. The CDR3 sequence: CASSRNRVGENEKLFF. As DNA, the CDR3 is TGTGCCAGCTCGCGAAACAGGGTAGGGGAAAATGAAAAACTGTTTTTT.

The chain links TRBV9 to TRBJ1-2; D is ambiguous. Trimming shortened V by 0 bases and J by 6 bases, and 12 bases separated the two germline ends. The CDR3 sequence is 14 residues long. CDR1 is SGDLS and CDR2 is YYNGEE in the germline V gene. The CDR3 protein is CASSVASSGDGYTF. The CDR3 DNA reads as TGTGCCAGCAGCGTAGCTTCCAGCGGTGATGGCTACACCTTC.

The V gene is TRBV11-2, the J gene TRBJ2-7; TRBD1 matches 10 bases. The V segment lost 6 bases and the J segment 3 bases; nucleotides outside the gene matches: 8. The germline CDR1 and CDR2 sequences are SGHAT and FQNNGV. The CDR3 runs to 15 residues. CDR3: CASRRPGQGFYEQYF. In nucleotides, the CDR3 is TGTGCCAGCAGACGACCGGGACAGGGGTTCTACGAGCAGTACTTC.

This clone showed up just once. This sequence joins TRBV27 and TRBJ2-1; 8 positions match TRBD2. Germline CDR1 is MNHEY and CDR2 is SMNVEV (reference sequence). V was pared by 2 bases and J by 14 bases, with 2 bases of the junction left unmatched. CDR3 length equals 11 residues. The CDR3 region has the DNA TGTGCCAGCAGTTTAACCGGGAGGGAGTTCTTC. It encodes CASSLTGREFF.

This clone was seen ten or more times. V and J are TRBV25-1 and TRBJ1-2; D uncertain. V lost 0 bases, J lost 8 bases, and 4 bases lay in between. The V gene's germline CDR1 is MGHDK and CDR2 SYGVNS. This CDR3 is built from 11 residues. The CDR3 loop reads CASSEYAGYTF. The CDR3 DNA is TGTGCCAGCAGTGAATATGCCGGCTACACCTTC.

The chain combines TRBV18 with TRBJ1-4; D might be TRBD1 (5 bases). From germline, CDR1 is KGHSH and CDR2 LQKENI. This CDR3 contains 14 residues. V shed 2 bases and J shed 8 bases, with 12 bases lying between them. This chain's CDR3 is CASSPSQGREKLFF. The DNA of the CDR3 is TGTGCCAGCTCACCATCCCAGGGAAGAGAAAAACTGTTTTTT.

The gene calls are TRBV23-1 and TRBJ2-5, with TRBD2 as a possible D gene (6 bases). TRBV23-1 is designated an ORF whose function remains uncertain. The V end was cut by 9 bases, the J end by 1 base, with 21 bases between. The CDR3 totals 16 residues. The DNA for the CDR3 is TGCGCCAGAGGAGGGCCGCCCGACGGAGCCCAAGAGACCCAGTACTTC. It is translated as CARGGPPDGAQETQYF.

The V gene is TRBV9, the J gene TRBJ2-2; 11 bases fit TRBD2. CDR3 length: 16 residues. Germline V gene data show CDR1 as SGDLS and CDR2 as YYNGEE. The ends lost 1 base at V and 5 bases at J; junction bases unmatched: 4. The CDR3 protein is CASSVWASGGTGELFF. In DNA, the CDR3 is TGTGCCAGCAGCGTATGGGCTAGCGGGGGGACCGGGGAGCTGTTTTTT.

This chain links TRBV10-3 with TRBJ2-3; 9 bases fit TRBD2. V was pared by 7 bases and J by 1 base, with 3 bases of the junction left unmatched. The CDR3 is 14 residues long. The V gene's germline CDR1 is ENHRY and CDR2 SYGVKD. The CDR3 reads CAIKGLAGTDTQYF. DNA for the CDR3: TGTGCCATCAAGGGACTAGCTGGCACAGATACGCAGTATTTT.

This clone came up a few times. This chain connects TRBV6-6 to TRBJ2-7; weak D call: TRBD1 (5 bases). Germline V gene lookup returns CDR1 MNHNY and CDR2 SVGAGI (reference sequence). The CDR3 is made up of 16 amino acids. V was clipped by 2 bases and J by 4 bases, with 18 bases between them. Written as DNA, the CDR3 is TGTGCCAGCAGTTACCAGGGCCCAAAGCAGCCTTACGAGCAGTACTTC. It specifies CASSYQGPKQPYEQYF.

The chain recombines TRBV7-2 with TRBJ2-4; 7 nucleotides align to TRBD2. Per germline, CDR1 SGHTA and CDR2 FQGNSA. The CDR3 consists of 16 residues. V dropped 3 bases and J dropped 0; count of bases not matched to a gene: 5. CDR3 sequence: CASSFGGSGAKNIQYF. In DNA form, the CDR3 reads TGTGCCAGCAGCTTCGGGGGGTCAGGAGCCAAAAACATTCAGTACTTC.

Note on this clone: Other nucleotide sequences from this sample produce the same CDR3. The chain combines TRBV10-3 with TRBJ2-5, with D tentatively TRBD1 (7 bases). The germline CDR1 and CDR2 sequences are ENHRY and SYGVKD. Trimming took 4 bases from V and 2 from J, leaving 8 bases between them. The CDR3 has 13 residues. The CDR3 sequence: CAISAGGQETQYF. DNA for the CDR3: TGTGCCATCAGTGCAGGGGGGCAAGAGACCCAGTACTTC.

The chain couples TRBV7-3 to TRBJ2-1, with TRBD2 matching over 11 bases. This CDR3 spans 16 amino acids. Germline CDR1 reads SGHTA; CDR2 reads FQGTGA. The V segment lost 5 bases and the J segment 9 bases; nucleotides outside the gene matches: 12. CDR3 DNA: TGTGCCAGCAGCCCGCCGGGTAGCGGGGGGGCCAGTGAGCAGTTCTTC. This codes for CASSPPGSGGASEQFF.

This clone has ten or more counts. The chain has TRBV29-1 and TRBJ2-1; 8 bases match TRBD2. This CDR3 has 13 amino acids. V dropped 7 bases and J dropped 3; count of bases not matched to a gene: 5. Germline CDR1 is SQVTM and CDR2 is ANQGSEA. CDR3 protein: CSAPGLGYNEQFF. The DNA of the CDR3 is TGCAGCGCCCCGGGACTAGGCTACAATGAGCAGTTCTTC.

The CDR3 coding sequence is TGTGCCAGCAACCCCCCGGGGGCGGGCTATGGCTACACCTTC. It yields the protein CASNPPGAGYGYTF. V usage is TRBV7-8 and J usage is TRBJ1-2; TRBD1 is a possible D gene (6 bases). V lost 7 bases and J lost 4, with 16 bases in between. Germline-derived CDR1 and CDR2 are SGHVS and FQNEAQ. The CDR3 spans 14 residues.

This clone was seen a handful of times. The rearrangement joins TRBV2 to TRBJ2-1, with D possibly being TRBD2 (6 bases). The germline V and J ends were trimmed by 1 base and 16 bases, with 14 bases remaining between them. Per germline, CDR1 SNHLY and CDR2 FYNNEI. CDR3 size: 12 residues. The CDR3 DNA is TGTGCCAGCAGTGAAGACTCACTAGCTCAATTCTTC. Protein product: CASSEDSLAQFF.

The chain recombines TRBV5-1 with TRBJ2-7, with a possible D match to TRBD1 (6 bases). In germline, CDR1 is SGHRS, CDR2 YFSETQ. The ends were cut back, 4 bases at V and 3 bases at J, with 17 bases in the middle. The CDR3 length is 15 residues. CDR3 region: CASSAETGPGYEQYF. The CDR3 nucleotides are TGCGCCAGCAGCGCGGAGACAGGTCCGGGCTACGAGCAGTACTTC.

The chain has TRBV7-2 and TRBJ2-5, with D tentatively TRBD1 (6 bases). The germline V gene has CDR1 SGHTA and CDR2 FQGNSA. V lost 2 bases and J 4 bases, leaving 14 bases between the germline ends. The CDR3 runs to 15 residues. The chain's CDR3 is CASSLPGVDRETQYF. The CDR3 region has the DNA TGTGCCAGCAGCTTACCAGGGGTGGATCGAGAGACCCAGTACTTC.

The CDR3 sequence: CASSRSGTPNYGYTF. Here the CDR3 DNA reads TGTGCCAGTAGTAGATCCGGGACACCTAACTATGGCTACACCTTC. V is TRBV19 and J is TRBJ1-2; maybe TRBD1 (6 bases). The CDR3 covers 15 residues. V dropped 4 bases and J dropped 0 bases, with 12 bases sitting between them. The germline V gene encodes CDR1 LNHDA and CDR2 SQIVND (reference sequence).